The next 32 T cell receptor beta chains were all read from a single sample in a study of T cell clusters in autoimmune cytopenias. Each sample's input was approximately 270 ng genomic DNA, some 38,000 genome equivalents. One tube held mixed TRB-A and TRB-B primer pools for touch-down PCR. Each CDR3 protein gets one entry in TCRdb, which reprocessed the multiplex PCR reads and gives no DNA. Its listing shows 6,000 to 7,000 distinct CDR3 sequences. The same data also went into a second study, on T cell repertoires in aging, cancer and after chemotherapy.

Sequenced sample: peripheral blood. These receptors were obtained from a human donor in good health.

The gene calls are TRBV6-1 and TRBJ1-5. Germline loops: CDR1 MNHNS, CDR2 SASEGT. The CDR3 has 15 residues. The CDR3 is CASSVSAVSNQPQHF.

The gene calls are TRBV18 and TRBJ1-6; TCRdb gives TRBD1 as the D gene, but with no DNA this cannot be confirmed. Germline CDR1 reads KGHSH; CDR2 reads LQKENI. This CDR3 has 15 amino acids. CDR3 region: CASSTGTGDNSPLHF.

The chain recombines TRBV29-1 with TRBJ1-1. The germline V gene has CDR1 SQVTM and CDR2 ANQGSEA. This CDR3 comprises 12 residues. The CDR3 protein is CSVKWGNTEAFF.

This clonotype ranks as medium-sized in terms of frequency. The J gene is TRBJ2-5, the V gene TRBV27. The CDR3 covers 15 residues. Germline-derived CDR1 and CDR2 are MNHEY and SMNVEV (reference sequence). The CDR3 here is CASRTNRLDRETQYF.

The genes are TRBV12-3 or TRBV12-4 and TRBJ1-2. The CDR3 sequence is 13 residues long. The CDR3 reads CASSYGVNYGYTF.

The chain carries TRBV5-6 and TRBJ2-3. The CDR3 spans 17 residues. Per the germline V gene, CDR1 is SGHDT and CDR2 is YYEEEE. The CDR3 here is CASSPTYGFFSTDTQYF. Using reference TRBV5-6 and TRBJ2-3 for the parts outside the CDR3, the full variable domain is DAGVTQSPTHLIKTRGQQVTLRCSPKSGHDTVSWYQQALGQGPQFIFQYYEEEERQRGNFPDRFSGHQFPNYSSELNVNALLLGDSALYLCASSPTYGFFSTDTQYFGPGTRLTVL.

This clonotype counts as medium-sized by frequency. This chain connects TRBV29-1 to TRBJ2-7; the D call from TCRdb, TRBD1, cannot be confirmed without DNA. From germline, CDR1 is SQVTM and CDR2 ANQGSEA. The CDR3 is made up of 16 amino acids. CDR3 sequence reads: CSVEGGGTSSDYEQYF.

This clonotype is labeled medium-sized based on frequency. The J gene is TRBJ2-3, the V gene TRBV15; TCRdb's assignment of TRBD1 cannot be checked, as there is no DNA. Germline CDR1 reads LNHNV; CDR2 reads YYDKDF (reference sequence). The CDR3 extends over 14 amino acids. The CDR3 spells CATSSGFDTDTQYF.

The V gene is TRBV5-6, the J gene TRBJ1-2; TCRdb lists TRBD1, though no DNA is available to test this call. CDR3 length: 13 amino acids. Germline CDR1 and CDR2: SGHDT and YYEEEE. The CDR3 reads CASSWDRNYGYTF.

This rearrangement joins TRBV7-6 to TRBJ2-3; TCRdb selects TRBD1, and the lack of DNA leaves this call unchecked. Germline V CDR1 and CDR2: SGHVS, FNYEAQ. This CDR3 is 15 amino acids long. The CDR3 protein is CASSHMARGTDTQYF.

The rearrangement uses TRBV6-1 and TRBJ1-5; TCRdb names TRBD1, which stays unverified in the absence of DNA. Looked up from germline, CDR1 is MNHNS and CDR2 is SASEGT. The CDR3 extends over 15 amino acids. CDR3 loop: CASSGGGSGNQPQHF.

This chain links TRBV6-5 with TRBJ1-5; the TCRdb call, TRBD1, lacks DNA for checking. The germline gives CDR1 MNHEY, CDR2 SVGAGI. The CDR3 has 16 residues. The CDR3: CASSYEDTKSNQPQHF.

The chain carries TRBV30 and TRBJ1-6. Looked up from germline, CDR1 is GTSNPN and CDR2 is SVGIG (reference sequence). This CDR3 contains 15 residues. This chain's CDR3 is CACTLSSSYNSPLHF.

Its frequency marks this clonotype as medium-sized (0.01 to 0.1%). The chain uses TRBV5-1 and TRBJ2-5; TCRdb selects TRBD1, and the lack of DNA leaves this call unchecked. Germline CDR1 reads SGHRS; CDR2 reads YFSETQ. The CDR3 sequence is 13 residues long. The CDR3 here is CASSLGGGETQYF.

V is TRBV6-5 and J is TRBJ1-4. This CDR3 is built from 16 residues. Per the germline V gene, CDR1 is MNHEY and CDR2 is SVGAGI. The CDR3 protein is CASSYSGRGLSERLFF.

V usage is TRBV29-1 and J usage is TRBJ1-2; the TRBD1 assignment by TCRdb is unverifiable without DNA. This CDR3 has 12 amino acids. CDR1 and CDR2 (germline): SQVTM, ANQGSEA. CDR3 amino acids: CSVGQGNYGYTF. The full variable domain, completed using reference TRBV29-1 and TRBJ1-2, is SAVISQKPSRDICQRGTSLTIQCQVDSQVTMMFWYRQQPGQSLTLIATANQGSEATYESGFVIDKFPISRPNLTFSTLTVSNMSPEDSSIYLCSVGQGNYGYTFGSGTRLTVV.

The rearrangement links TRBV6-1 to TRBJ1-6. Germline V gives CDR1 MNHNS, CDR2 SASEGT. The CDR3 length is 11 residues. CDR3: CASTRTSPLHF.

The rearrangement links TRBV28 to TRBJ1-5; the D call of TRBD1 rests on TCRdb alone, since no DNA is present to check it. The CDR3 loop spans 16 amino acids. Germline CDR1 reads MDHEN; CDR2 reads SYDVKM. CDR3 in amino acids: CASSQPSGVARQPQHF. The complete variable domain, with remaining parts taken from reference TRBV28 and TRBJ1-5, reads DVKVTQSSRYLVKRTGEKVFLECVQDMDHENMFWYRQDPGLGLRLIYFSYDVKMKEKGDIPEGYSVSREKKERFSLILESASTNQTSMYLCASSQPSGVARQPQHFGDGTRLSIL.

The chain employs TRBV12-3 or TRBV12-4 and TRBJ1-5; with no DNA, the TCRdb D assignment of TRBD1 cannot be verified. The CDR3 loop spans 14 amino acids. The chain's CDR3 is CASSPRVSNQPQHF.

This clonotype is medium-sized by frequency. The V call is TRBV6-5, the J call TRBJ2-2; TCRdb names TRBD2, which stays unverified in the absence of DNA. The CDR3 loop spans 16 amino acids. The germline CDR1 and CDR2 sequences are MNHEY and SVGAGI. CDR3 sequence: CASSPTSGANTGELFF.

Judged by frequency, this clonotype is medium-sized. The V gene is TRBV19, the J gene TRBJ2-2; TCRdb designates TRBD1, a call that cannot be tested without DNA. This CDR3 comprises 15 residues. Germline assignment: CDR1 LNHDA and CDR2 SQIVND (reference sequence). CDR3 sequence reads: CASTTDRAFTGELFF.

Judged by frequency, this clonotype is medium-sized. This chain joins TRBV5-5 and TRBJ1-4; with no DNA, the TCRdb D assignment of TRBD1 cannot be verified. The length of the CDR3 is 15 residues. The germline V gene has CDR1 SGHKS and CDR2 YYEKEE (reference sequence). CDR3: CASSLTGDVNEKLFF.

The genes are TRBV6-5 and TRBJ1-2; the TRBD1 assignment by TCRdb is unverifiable without DNA. Germline loops: CDR1 MNHEY, CDR2 SVGAGI. The CDR3 has 16 amino acids. The CDR3 sequence is CASSYSRAGNNYGYTF.

V gene TRBV6-5 combines with J gene TRBJ2-2. The CDR3 sequence is 11 residues long. Germline values: CDR1 MNHEY, CDR2 SVGAGI. The CDR3 sequence: CASTTTGELFF.

In terms of frequency, this clonotype is medium-sized (0.01 to 0.1%). The chain uses TRBV30 and TRBJ2-7; with no DNA, the TCRdb D assignment of TRBD2 cannot be verified. Per the germline V gene, CDR1 is GTSNPN and CDR2 is SVGIG (reference sequence). CDR3 length: 13 residues. CDR3 in amino acids: CASTASGSYEQYF.

The chain has TRBV6-5 and TRBJ1-6; the TRBD1 assignment by TCRdb is unverifiable without DNA. Germline V CDR1 and CDR2: MNHEY, SVGAGI. This CDR3 region has 14 residues. The CDR3 loop reads CAARGEGANSPLHF.

Judged by frequency, this clonotype is medium-sized. The chain couples TRBV27 to TRBJ2-3; no DNA is available, so the TRBD1 call from TCRdb remains unchecked. The CDR3 has 13 amino acids. Germline CDR1 MNHEY, CDR2 SMNVEV (reference sequence). The CDR3 is CASSGGAVDTQYF.

In terms of frequency, this clonotype is medium-sized. The V call is TRBV19, the J call TRBJ2-5; as DNA is missing, the TRBD1 call by TCRdb cannot be tested. The germline V gene has CDR1 LNHDA and CDR2 SQIVND (reference sequence). This CDR3 spans 16 amino acids. CDR3: CASRKLTGGVGETQYF.

This chain joins TRBV19 and TRBJ1-5; TCRdb indicates TRBD1, and absent DNA this call remains unverified. Germline values: CDR1 LNHDA, CDR2 SQIVND (reference sequence). The CDR3 is 14 residues long. The CDR3 protein is CASLLQGSNQPQHF.

Measured by frequency, this clonotype is medium-sized. CDR3 in amino acids: CAWRPPSLYEQYF. The genes are TRBV30 and TRBJ2-7. This CDR3 has 13 amino acids. Germline CDR1 is GTSNPN and CDR2 is SVGIG (reference sequence).

By frequency, this clonotype registers large. V and J are TRBV29-1 and TRBJ2-5; as DNA is missing, the TRBD2 call by TCRdb cannot be tested. Germline-derived CDR1 and CDR2 are SQVTM and ANQGSEA. The CDR3 totals 14 residues. This CDR3 is CSVGVAGYQETQYF.

This chain joins TRBV6-1 and TRBJ2-1; TCRdb selects TRBD2, and the lack of DNA leaves this call unchecked. The length of the CDR3 is 20 residues. Per germline, CDR1 MNHNS and CDR2 SASEGT. The CDR3 loop reads CASSAAIWREGRPQDNEQFF.